Each of the 9 T cell receptor beta chains below was sequenced from the same sample in a study of blood T cell repertoires in COVID-19. Produced via immunoSEQ multiplex PCR; TCRdb's table is partial and in-frame only. Here the sample spans about 150,000 clones, roughly 85% being singletons. Sequencing was performed on peripheral blood. All receptors come from a woman older than 75 with acute or convalescent COVID-19.

The V call is TRBV9, the J call TRBJ2-7; 15 nucleotides agree with TRBD2. The V segment lost 2 bases and the J segment 6 bases; nucleotides outside the gene matches: 12. Germline CDR1 reads SGDLS; CDR2 reads YYNGEE. The CDR3 contains 18 residues. The CDR3 DNA reads as TGTGCCAGCAGCGTTTCTGACGGACTAGCGGGAGGGCCAGGCGAGCAGTACTTC. Encoded protein: CASSVSDGLAGGPGEQYF.

CDR3 in amino acids: CASSIRTGGDSTYQETQYF. DNA for the CDR3: TGTGCCAGCAGCATTAGGACAGGGGGCGATTCAACGTACCAAGAGACCCAGTACTTC. The chain links TRBV21-1 to TRBJ2-5; the table assigns TRBD1, which was not confirmed against the DNA. TRBV21-1 is assigned pseudogene status. The CDR3 runs to 19 residues.

This clone was recorded only once. The J gene is TRBJ2-1, the V gene TRBV3-1 (or the pseudogene TRBV3-2), with a tentative D call TRBD1 (5 bases). V shed 8 bases and J shed 5 bases, with 13 bases lying between them. The CDR3 has 13 amino acids. In germline, CDR1 is LGHDT, CDR2 YNNKEL (reference sequence). Here the CDR3 reads CASSRASNNEQFF. For the CDR3, the DNA is TGTGCCAGCTCCAGGGCATCCAACAATGAGCAGTTCTTC.

This clone occurred once. This rearrangement joins TRBV5-4 to TRBJ2-1; TRBD2 might be the D (6 bases). The CDR3 spans 15 residues. The V end lost 0 bases, the J end lost 10 bases, and 17 bases lay between the germline ends. Per the germline V gene, CDR1 is SGHNT and CDR2 is YYREEE (reference sequence). CDR3 in amino acids: CASSLEYGWAGEQFF. The CDR3 DNA reads TGTGCCAGCAGCTTGGAGTACGGCTGGGCGGGAGAGCAGTTCTTC.

This sequence joins TRBV10-3 and TRBJ2-2, with 7 bases fitting TRBD1. The trim removed 0 bases at V and 1 base at J, leaving 2 bases unmatched. The length of the CDR3 is 16 residues. Per germline, CDR1 ENHRY and CDR2 SYGVKD. The CDR3: CAISESGQVNTGELFF. CDR3 in DNA: TGTGCCATCAGTGAGTCCGGACAGGTGAACACCGGGGAGCTGTTTTTT.

V gene TRBV5-5 combines with J gene TRBJ2-7, with D possibly being TRBD2 (5 bases). CDR1 SGHKS and CDR2 YYEKEE come from the germline V gene (reference sequence). Trimming left V 0 bases short and J 4 bases short, with 11 bases between. The CDR3 sequence is 14 residues long. CDR3 nucleotide sequence: TGTGCCAGCAGCTTGGCCGAGGGTTCGTACGAGCAGTACTTC. Its translation: CASSLAEGSYEQYF.

The CDR3 DNA reads as TGTGCCAGCATCCCGACACTGCCTGGCGAGCAGTACTTC. Its protein is CASIPTLPGEQYF. The V gene is TRBV28, the J gene TRBJ2-7, with D hard to call. The germline V gene has CDR1 MDHEN and CDR2 SYDVKM. The CDR3 is 13 residues long. V was clipped by 7 bases and J by 6 bases, with 16 bases between them.

This chain connects TRBV5-1 to TRBJ2-1; TRBD2 agrees at 8 bases. The CDR3 consists of 14 residues. With 0 bases clipped from V and 6 bases from J, the junction kept 2 bases outside the gene matches. Per germline, CDR1 SGHRS and CDR2 YFSETQ. This CDR3 is CASSLVAGFNEQFF. The CDR3 DNA is TGCGCCAGCAGCTTGGTAGCGGGATTCAATGAGCAGTTCTTC. Together with reference TRBV5-1 and TRBJ2-1, the CDR3 gives the full variable domain: KAGVTQTPRYLIKTRGQQVTLSCSPISGHRSVSWYQQTPGQGLQFLFEYFSETQRNKGNFPGRFSGRQFSNSRSEMNVSTLELGDSALYLCASSLVAGFNEQFFGPGTRLTVL.

The CDR3 nucleotides are TGTGCCAGCAGAGGCAAGGGGGGGCGAGAAGACGGCTACACCTTC. Translated: CASRGKGGREDGYTF. This chain joins TRBV6-5 and TRBJ1-2, with D perhaps matching TRBD1 (6 bases). Germline CDR1 and CDR2: MNHEY and SVGAGI. The germline V and J ends were trimmed by 6 bases and 8 bases, with 22 bases remaining between them. The CDR3 is 15 residues long.